The 4 T cell receptor beta chains listed next were all sequenced from one sample in a study of patients and donors after allogeneic stem cell transplantation. TCRdb called the RT-PCR reads again in MiXCR, with one record for every CDR3 protein. The sample records approximately 220,000 distinct CDR3 sequences, more than 35% being singletons. Sequencing input: blood, either unsorted or a sorted T cell fraction (not recorded which). These receptors originate from a human donor who was either an allogeneic HSCT recipient or a stem cell or donor lymphocyte infusion donor (not recorded which). It is not recorded whose cells these are; they may come from a transplant donor.

The chain joins TRBV5-1 to TRBJ2-3; the D gene is possibly TRBD2 (6 bases). Trimming stripped 4 bases from V and 2 bases from J, with 17 bases between. The CDR3 length is 16 residues. CDR1 and CDR2 from the germline V gene are SGHRS and YFSETQ. CDR3 nucleotide sequence: TGCGCCAGCAGCCCCCGGGAGATATCATTCACAGATACGCAGTATTTT. It encodes CASSPREISFTDTQYF.

Here the CDR3 DNA reads TGTGCCTCAAAGGGGGGGCCAAGGAGTGAGCAGTTCTTC. Amino acid sequence: CASKGGPRSEQFF. V is TRBV6-5 and J is TRBJ2-1; tentatively, D is TRBD2 (7 bases). The CDR3 totals 13 residues. Germline V gene lookup returns CDR1 MNHEY and CDR2 SVGAGI. V lost 11 bases to trimming and J lost 9 bases, with 20 bases between them.

The chain combines TRBV12-3 or TRBV12-4 with TRBJ2-1; 11 bases line up with TRBD1. V lost 3 bases, J lost 6 bases, and 1 base stayed unmatched. This CDR3 region has 14 residues. The CDR3 spells CASSFGTGGNEQFF. DNA of the CDR3: TGTGCCAGCAGTTTCGGGACAGGGGGCAATGAGCAGTTCTTC.

This clonotype was observed a handful of times. The V and J genes are TRBV5-1 and TRBJ2-1; D is tentatively TRBD1 or TRBD2 (5 bases each). Germline V gene lookup returns CDR1 SGHRS and CDR2 YFSETQ. V was pared by 0 bases and J by 9 bases, with 7 bases between. The CDR3 is 12 residues long. The CDR3 region has the DNA TGCGCCAGCAGCTTGGATGGGACTGAGCAGTTCTTC. Its protein product is CASSLDGTEQFF.